The present entry profiles one TCR beta chain with its context. This sample stems from a study of blood T cell repertoires in COVID-19. Libraries were prepared by immunoSEQ multiplex PCR; TCRdb keeps only in-frame clonotypes and omits some of them. The sample holds approximately 67,000 clones; about 90% are singletons and the top ten take 6% to 9.5%. This CDR3 comprises 15 residues. V lost 5 bases and J lost 5; bases outside the gene matches: 8. CDR1 SGHVS and CDR2 FQNEAQ come from the germline V gene. The clonotype comes from a human donor in a cohort sampled during active COVID-19. The specimen was peripheral blood. This chain connects TRBV7-8 to TRBJ2-5; TRBD1 matches at 10 bases. The CDR3 here is CASSPRTGGEETQYF. The CDR3 nucleotides are TGTGCCAGCAGCCCTAGGACAGGGGGTGAGGAGACCCAGTACTTC. Combining the CDR3 with reference TRBV7-8 and TRBJ2-5 gives the whole variable domain GAGVSQSPRYKVAKRGQDVALRCDPISGHVSLFWYQQALGQGPEFLTYFQNEAQLDKSGLPSDRFFAERPEGSVSTLKIQRTQQEDSAVYLCASSPRTGGEETQYFGPGTRLLVL.